Listed below are T cell receptor beta chains from one sample, sequenced in a study of shared clonotypes between healthy human individuals. Libraries were prepared by immunoSEQ multiplex PCR; TCRdb keeps only in-frame clonotypes and omits some of them. The data hold 950,000 to 1,200,000 clones, with approximately 75% observed a single time. Sequenced: memory CD4+ T cells from PBMCs. The source of these receptors is a man between 18 and 29 years old in good health. Some clones in this sample may be carry-over from other donors' samples. The CDR3 runs from the conserved cysteine through the conserved F or W. D genes are given only for firm matches. Some rows have no size entry. The others give once, few or many, or a class for an expanded clone.

j_call clone_size d_call v_call cdr3_nt cdr3_aa
TRBJ1-1 few - TRBV29-1 TGCAGCGTTATGAGGGGGATAAGGGGAACTGAAGCTTTCTTT CSVMRGIRGTEAFF
TRBJ1-2 - - TRBV6-5 TGTGCCAGCAGTGCCGACCCTCATAACTATGGCTACACCTTC CASSADPHNYGYTF
TRBJ2-5 - TRBD2 TRBV13 TGTGCCAGCAGCTCCCTAGCGGGAGGGCTCGGGCAAGAGACCCAGTACTTC CASSSLAGGLGQETQYF
TRBJ2-2 many - TRBV5-1 TGCGCCAGCAGCCCCGGGACTTTTTTCACCGGGGAGCTGTTTTTT CASSPGTFFTGELFF
TRBJ2-5 - - TRBV5-8 TGTGCCAGCAGCATGACAGCGTACCAAGAGACCCAGTACTTC CASSMTAYQETQYF
TRBJ1-4 - - TRBV18 TGTGCCAGCTCACAACGGGAAAAAGAAGGCGAAAAACTGTTTTTT CASSQREKEGEKLFF
TRBJ1-2 - TRBD1 TRBV28 TGTGCCAGCAGTCTTTACAGGGGGTACTACACCTTC CASSLYRGYYTF
TRBJ1-4 - TRBD1 TRBV28 TGTGCCAGCAGTTTATACAGGCCCCGGGACAGTAATGAAAAACTGTTTTTT CASSLYRPRDSNEKLFF
TRBJ1-4 - - TRBV28 TGTGCCAGCAGACGGACTGCCCATAATGAAAAACTGTTTTTT CASRRTAHNEKLFF
TRBJ2-7 - - TRBV5-1 TGCGCCAGCAGCTTGGCGGGCAGATTCTACGAGCAGTACTTC CASSLAGRFYEQYF
TRBJ2-3 - - TRBV6-4 TGTGCCAGCAGTGAGACTAGTGCGGATACGCAGTATTTT CASSETSADTQYF
TRBJ1-2 few - TRBV6-6 TGTGCCAGCAGTTACTCGAAAGGGGAGGGACATGGCTACACCTTC CASSYSKGEGHGYTF
TRBJ2-1 - - TRBV7-2 TGTGCCAGCAGCTTAGCGCTAACTAACTACAATGAGCAGTTCTTC CASSLALTNYNEQFF
TRBJ1-1 - TRBD1 TRBV18 TGTGCCAGCTCACTGGATCCAGGGGGCTCTGAAGCTTTCTTT CASSLDPGGSEAFF
TRBJ2-7 - TRBD1 TRBV6-4 TGTGCCAGCAGTTTGGGACAGGGAAACTACGAGCAGTACTTC CASSLGQGNYEQYF
TRBJ2-7 - TRBD2 TRBV27 TGTGCCAGCAGTTTCTCCGGACTAGCGGGAGGGTACGAGCAGTACTTC CASSFSGLAGGYEQYF
TRBJ1-5 - - TRBV10-3 TGTGCCATAGGGCCCGGGGGGCGCGATCAGCCCCAGCATTTT CAIGPGGRDQPQHF
TRBJ2-7 - - TRBV29-1 TGCAGCGTTCTCGACAGTGACAGGACCTACGAGCAGTACTTC CSVLDSDRTYEQYF
TRBJ1-1 - - TRBV5-1 TGCGCCAGCAGCGCCAGGACTTCGCTAGGGCCTGAAGCTTTCTTT CASSARTSLGPEAFF
TRBJ2-7 - - TRBV28 TGTGCCAGCAGTTTTATAGGCGCCGGGACTGGCTACGAGCAGTACTTC CASSFIGAGTGYEQYF
TRBJ1-2 few - TRBV4-2 TGTGCCAGCAGCCACAGCCGACAGGTAGGCTATGGCTACACCTTC CASSHSRQVGYGYTF
TRBJ2-3 few - TRBV7-2 TGTGCCAGCAGCTTAGTAACATTCACAGATACGCAGTATTTT CASSLVTFTDTQYF
TRBJ1-1 few - TRBV4-2 TGTGCCAGCAGCTCACTACCCCAAGAGGGAGCGGCTTTCTTT CASSSLPQEGAAFF
TRBJ1-4 - TRBD1 TRBV5-4 TGTGCCAGCAGCTTGGAGGGGGCGCGGGGTGAAAAACTGTTTTTT CASSLEGARGEKLFF
TRBJ2-2 once TRBD1 TRBV9 TGTGCCAGCACCGGACAGGGAGGCACCGGGGAGCTGTTTTTT CASTGQGGTGELFF
TRBJ2-5 - - TRBV27 TGTGCCAGCAGTTTTAGGATAGGGGAGACCCAGTACTTC CASSFRIGETQYF
TRBJ1-3 few - TRBV11-3 TGTGCCAGCAGCTTAGGCTTTGGAAACACCATATATTTT CASSLGFGNTIYF
TRBJ2-5 - - TRBV12-5 TGTGCTAGTGGTTTGGGGGGCGAGGACAGAAGAAACCAAGAGACCCAGTACTTC CASGLGGEDRRNQETQYF
TRBJ2-3 - TRBD1 TRBV4-3 TGCGCCAGCAGCCAGGGACAGGGGAGCACAGATACGCAGTATTTT CASSQGQGSTDTQYF
TRBJ2-7 once TRBD1 TRBV18 TGTGCCAGCTCACCTAGGATTTCGGGACAGGCTAACGAGCAGTACTTC CASSPRISGQANEQYF
TRBJ2-7 - - TRBV5-4 TGTGCCAGCAGCCCTGGACAGAGGAACGAGCAGTACTTC CASSPGQRNEQYF
TRBJ1-4 few TRBD1 TRBV11-2 TGTGCCAGCAGTTACACTGGGCAGGGGGGAGAAAAACTGTTTTTT CASSYTGQGGEKLFF
TRBJ1-6 - TRBD1 TRBV9 TGTGCCAGCAGCCTAACAGGGGATAATTCACCCCTCCACTTT CASSLTGDNSPLHF